The 20 T cell receptor beta chains reported below all come from one sample, sequenced in a study of T cell responses to AZD1222 COVID-19 vaccine. Assay: immunoSEQ multiplex PCR; the TCRdb copy retains only in-frame clones and omits some. This table has about 150,000 clones, around 90% appearing once. This material consisted of peripheral blood, taken 28 days after the second AZD1222 dose. These receptors were obtained from an adult who received the AZD1222 COVID-19 vaccine.

The V call is TRBV12-3 or TRBV12-4, the J call TRBJ1-2; tentative D call: TRBD1 (5 bases). Trimming removed 4 bases from V and 4 bases from J, with 10 bases in between. The CDR3 sequence is 13 residues long. CDR3: CASSWQGGYGYTF. CDR3 DNA sequence: TGTGCCAGCAGTTGGCAGGGCGGCTATGGCTACACCTTC.

This chain links TRBV30 with TRBJ1-5; no firm D call. Between the trimmed V and J ends, which lost 4 bases and 0 bases, there was a span of 7 bases. CDR1 and CDR2 from the germline V gene are GTSNPN and SVGIG (reference sequence). The CDR3 has 13 amino acids. CDR3 nucleotides: TGTGCCTGGAACCGAAATAGCAATCAGCCCCAGCATTTT. This sequence encodes CAWNRNSNQPQHF.

This chain connects TRBV18 to TRBJ1-2; perhaps TRBD1 as D (6 bases). V was pared by 7 bases and J by 4 bases, with 13 bases between. The CDR3 loop spans 13 amino acids. In germline, CDR1 is KGHSH, CDR2 LQKENI. The CDR3 DNA is TGTGCCAGCTTTACGACAGGCACCTATGGCTACACCTTC. This translates into CASFTTGTYGYTF.

V is TRBV18 and J is TRBJ1-1, with D unresolved. The V and J ends lost 2 bases and 1 base respectively, with 8 bases between them. The CDR3 loop spans 14 amino acids. CDR1 and CDR2 (germline): KGHSH, LQKENI. Here the CDR3 reads CASSPSRENTEAFF. The CDR3 nucleotides are TGTGCCAGCTCACCAAGCCGAGAGAACACTGAAGCTTTCTTT. The full variable domain, completed using reference TRBV18 and TRBJ1-1, is NAGVMQNPRHLVRRRGQEARLRCSPMKGHSHVYWYRQLPEEGLKFMVYLQKENIIDESGMPKERFSAEFPKEGPSILRIQQVVRGDSAAYFCASSPSRENTEAFFGQGTRLTVV.

The chain employs TRBV12-3 or TRBV12-4 and TRBJ2-3; D gene ambiguous. The CDR3 has 11 residues. The V and J ends lost 5 bases and 6 bases respectively, with 6 bases between them. Here the CDR3 reads CASSGVDTQYF. The CDR3 region has the DNA TGTGCCAGCAGTGGCGTGGATACGCAGTATTTT.

This chain connects TRBV9 to TRBJ1-2, with 7 nucleotides matching TRBD1. From germline, CDR1 is SGDLS and CDR2 YYNGEE. Trimming took 0 bases from V and 0 from J; bases not matched to a gene: 14. There are 19 residues in the CDR3. The CDR3 nucleotides read TGTGCCAGCAGCGTAGGTACGGCAGGACAGGACACAGCTAACTATGGCTACACCTTC. This gives the protein CASSVGTAGQDTANYGYTF. The complete variable domain, with remaining parts taken from reference TRBV9 and TRBJ1-2, reads DSGVTQTPKHLITATGQRVTLRCSPRSGDLSVYWYQQSLDQGLQFLIQYYNGEERAKGNILERFSAQQFPDLHSELNLSSLELGDSALYFCASSVGTAGQDTANYGYTFGSGTRLTVV.

In its sample, this clone was seen once. The V gene is TRBV5-4, the J gene TRBJ2-7; 9 bases line up with TRBD1. Germline V gives CDR1 SGHNT, CDR2 YYREEE (reference sequence). The CDR3 is 14 amino acids. J gave up 5 bases and V 4 bases, and 7 bases lay outside the gene matches. The CDR3 protein is CASSRGQGDHEQYF. CDR3 in DNA: TGTGCCAGCAGCCGGGGACAGGGAGACCACGAGCAGTACTTC. Supplemented by reference TRBV5-4 and TRBJ2-7, the full variable domain reads ETGVTQSPTHLIKTRGQQVTLRCSSQSGHNTVSWYQQALGQGPQFIFQYYREEENGRGNFPPRFSGLQFPNYSSELNVNALELDDSALYLCASSRGQGDHEQYFGPGTRLTVT.

V is TRBV19 and J is TRBJ1-5; 9 nucleotides line up with TRBD1. This CDR3 has 15 amino acids. The germline CDR1 and CDR2 sequences are LNHDA and SQIVND (reference sequence). The J segment lost 6 bases and the V segment lost 7 bases, leaving 10 bases of the junction unmatched. For the CDR3, the DNA is TGTGCCAGTACTCCTACCGACAGGGGGGTTCAGCCCCAGCATTTT. Its protein product is CASTPTDRGVQPQHF.

The rearrangement uses TRBV3-1 (or the pseudogene TRBV3-2) and TRBJ2-2; TRBD1 agrees at 7 bases. The V segment lost 4 bases and the J segment 5 bases; nucleotides outside the gene matches: 13. The CDR3 spans 17 residues. Germline V lookup: CDR1 LGHDT, CDR2 YNNKEL (reference sequence). Written as DNA, the CDR3 is TGTGCCAGCAGCCTATTACTGCCGGGACAGTTAACCGGGGAGCTGTTTTTT. Translating it yields CASSLLLPGQLTGELFF.

The table lists this clone with a count of one. The chain is built from TRBV30 and TRBJ2-2, with 9 bases aligning to TRBD1. Germline V lookup: CDR1 GTSNPN, CDR2 SVGIG (reference sequence). V was pared by 5 bases and J by 0 bases, with 1 base of the junction left unmatched. The CDR3 has 14 residues. Here the CDR3 DNA reads TGTGCCTGGGGACAGGGGACGAACACCGGGGAGCTGTTTTTT. Translation: CAWGQGTNTGELFF. The complete variable domain, with remaining parts taken from reference TRBV30 and TRBJ2-2, reads SQTIHQWPATLVQPVGSPLSLECTVEGTSNPNLYWYRQAAGRGLQLLFYSVGIGQISSEVPQNLSASRPQDRQFILSSKKLLLSDSGFYLCAWGQGTNTGELFFGEGSRLTVL.

This clone appeared a single time. This chain links TRBV2 with TRBJ1-2; D is ambiguous. Germline CDR1 reads SNHLY; CDR2 reads FYNNEI. The V gene lost 6 bases and the J gene lost 3 bases, with 14 bases spanning the gap. This CDR3 comprises 14 residues. In DNA form, the CDR3 reads TGTGCCAGCAGCCGCGAGAAGTACGACTATGGCTACACCTTC. Translation gives CASSREKYDYGYTF.

This clone was detected once. J is TRBJ2-3 and V is TRBV4-1; possibly TRBD2 for D (6 bases). Trimming took off 6 bases at V and 2 bases at J, with 24 bases between the two ends. The CDR3 covers 18 residues. Looked up from germline, CDR1 is MGHRA and CDR2 is YSYEKL. The CDR3 is CASSPTTSRGTLTDTQYF. CDR3 coding DNA: TGCGCCAGCAGTCCCACGACTTCGCGAGGGACTCTCACAGATACGCAGTATTTT.

This chain uses TRBV28 with TRBJ1-1; a weak D match, TRBD1 (5 bases). The ends were cut back, 10 bases at V and 3 bases at J, with 9 bases in the middle. Germline lookup yields CDR1 MDHEN and CDR2 SYDVKM. The CDR3 runs 11 residues. CDR3 DNA sequence: TGTGCCATTCGAGGGGACACTGAAGCTTTCTTT. Protein: CAIRGDTEAFF.

The chain links TRBV7-2 to TRBJ2-5, with 7 bases matching TRBD2. J lost 2 bases, V lost 5 bases, and 5 bases had no gene match. The CDR3 spans 14 residues. Germline V gene sequence: CDR1 SGHTA, CDR2 FQGNSA. The CDR3 region is CASSATSVQETQYF. The CDR3 bases are TGTGCCAGCAGCGCCACTAGCGTACAAGAGACCCAGTACTTC.

The chain employs TRBV9 and TRBJ2-7; D is perhaps TRBD1 or TRBD2 (5 bases each). The V end was cut by 0 bases, the J end by 5 bases, with 9 bases between. Germline lookup yields CDR1 SGDLS and CDR2 YYNGEE. This CDR3 is built from 13 residues. CDR3 in amino acids: CASSVGGVHEQYF. CDR3 nucleotides: TGTGCCAGCAGCGTAGGAGGGGTCCACGAGCAGTACTTC.

This clone has only a few counts. This rearrangement joins TRBV2 to TRBJ2-7; 7 bases are a match to TRBD1. The CDR3 is 13 residues long. V was clipped by 3 bases and J by 6 bases; unmatched bases: 5. Germline V lookup: CDR1 SNHLY, CDR2 FYNNEI. CDR3 amino acids: CASSERGGAEQYF. The CDR3 DNA is TGTGCCAGCAGTGAGAGAGGGGGCGCCGAGCAGTACTTC.

The rearrangement joins TRBV5-1 to TRBJ1-2; a weak D match, TRBD1 (6 bases). Trimming stripped 2 bases from V and 8 bases from J, with 19 bases between. This CDR3 spans 15 amino acids. Germline-derived CDR1 and CDR2 are SGHRS and YFSETQ. CDR3 sequence: CASSFSSGVEAGYTF. The CDR3 DNA is TGCGCCAGCAGCTTTTCATCAGGGGTGGAGGCAGGCTACACCTTC.

This clone has only one observation. This chain connects TRBV2 to TRBJ2-7, with no clear D. The CDR3 has 11 residues. CDR1 is SNHLY, CDR2 FYNNEI, per germline. V lost 4 bases, J lost 3 bases, and 4 bases lay in between. CDR3 sequence reads: CASSGYYEQYF. The DNA of the CDR3 is TGTGCCAGCAGTGGGTACTACGAGCAGTACTTC.

CDR3 nucleotide sequence: TGTGCCAGCGGCACTAATTCGGGACTCTCAACACTACCCCTCCACTTT. Translation gives CASGTNSGLSTLPLHF. This chain uses TRBV7-9 with TRBJ1-6; TRBD1 is a possible D gene (5 bases). Per germline, CDR1 SEHNR and CDR2 FQNEAQ (reference sequence). The CDR3 is 16 residues long. Trimming removed 8 bases from V and 12 bases from J, with 26 bases in between.

The genes are TRBV7-2 and TRBJ1-5; no definite D call. Germline V CDR1 and CDR2: SGHTA, FQGNSA. The length of the CDR3 is 12 residues. V lost 5 bases, J lost 1 base, and 3 bases lay in between. CDR3 nucleotide sequence: TGTGCCAGCAGCCTAAGCAATCAGCCCCAGCATTTT. It specifies CASSLSNQPQHF.